This TCR beta chain was identified in a study of CD8 T cells in Susac syndrome. From blood CD8+ and CD4+ T cells, the TCR beta chain was sequenced. TEMRA cells were enriched by FACS, and CD4+ and CD8+ T cells were negatively isolated. The RNA input was 0.5 to 1 ug, and it was reverse transcribed with random hexamers. One entry per CDR3 protein, called by TCRdb with MiXCR from the immunoSEQ multiplex PCR reads. The table records a few hundred thousand distinct CDR3 sequences, around 85% of them present only once. This CDR3 contains 17 residues. The V and J ends lost 5 bases and 0 bases, in that order; junction bases with no gene match: 6. Germline assignment: CDR1 SEHNR and CDR2 FQNEAQ (reference sequence).

This TCR was sampled from a human donor with multiple sclerosis. The sequencing input was CD8+ T cells from PBMCs. The rearrangement uses TRBV7-9 and TRBJ2-4; 11 bases agree with TRBD2. The CDR3, as DNA: TGTGCCAGCAGCCCACCCGGACTAGCGGGAGCCAAAAACATTCAGTACTTC. This translates into CASSPPGLAGAKNIQYF.